This TCR beta chain is drawn from a study of early T cells in non-severe SARS-CoV-2 infection. MiXCR, applied by TCRdb to the 5' RACE reads, yields one record per CDR3 protein. Among about 61,000 distinct CDR3 sequences listed, 11% were seen once. This CDR3 region has 15 residues. Germline loops: CDR1 SGHRS, CDR2 YFSETQ. V lost 2 bases to trimming and J lost 4 bases; unmatched junction nucleotides: 6. This clonotype was seen only once. The chain carries TRBV5-1 and TRBJ2-3; 8 bases agree with TRBD1. Sequenced sample: whole blood. The TCR comes from an adult who was a healthcare worker with PCR-confirmed SARS-CoV-2 infection or an uninfected control (not recorded which). CDR3 in amino acids: CASSFTGGEADTQYF. The CDR3 region has the DNA TGCGCCAGCAGCTTTACAGGGGGAGAGGCAGATACGCAGTATTTT.